Listed here is a single T cell receptor (beta chain). Its antigen is unknown. The germline V gene encodes CDR1 LNHNV and CDR2 YYDKDF (reference sequence). The CDR3 has 17 residues. V shed 4 bases and J shed 7 bases, with 20 bases lying between them. This specimen comes from a study of neoadjuvant anti-PD-1 for oral cavity cancer. About the study: Patients without progression got a fourth dose around day 43. General study points: Expansion of preexisting intratumoral clones was suggested to aid response. Each response group had just a few patients in TCR analyses.

As to time point: after neoadjuvant nivolumab, at surgical resection. Method: immunoSEQ multiplex PCR; TCRdb's copy keeps in-frame clones and lacks some. The repertoire holds 20,000 to 25,000 clones, with 40% to 55% as singletons. The sequence was collected from a person aged 35-79 years with oral cavity squamous cell carcinoma. The sequenced sample was tumor tissue, obtained after nivolumab (anti-PD-1) treatment. The chain carries TRBV15 and TRBJ1-6, with D perhaps matching TRBD1 (5 bases). The CDR3, as DNA: TGTGCCACCAGCACCGGCCGTTGGGGGATTGGAAATTCACCCCTCCACTTT. Protein: CATSTGRWGIGNSPLHF.